Following are 21 T cell receptor beta chains from one sample sequenced in a study of shared clonotypes between healthy human individuals. Clones were sequenced by immunoSEQ multiplex PCR, and TCRdb holds only the in-frame ones, with some missing. The sample contains some 490,000 clones, 65% to 85% of which appear only once. Sequencing was done on a sample of PBMCs. These receptors all come from a woman in her forties in good health. Some clones in this sample may be carry-over from other donors' samples.

V usage is TRBV6-6 and J usage is TRBJ1-3; D uncertain. V was pared by 6 bases and J by 4 bases, with 10 bases between. Per the germline V gene, CDR1 is MNHNY and CDR2 is SVGAGI (reference sequence). The CDR3 contains 13 residues. CDR3 coding DNA: TGTGCCAGCAGAGTGCCCCACGGAAACACCATATATTTT. It codes for CASRVPHGNTIYF.

CDR3 protein: CASINSWSGANVLTF. Written as DNA, the CDR3 is TGTGCCAGTATTAATAGCTGGTCCGGGGCCAACGTCCTGACTTTC. The chain couples TRBV19 to TRBJ2-6; D is undetermined. The V gene lost 7 bases and the J gene lost 4 bases, with 14 bases spanning the gap. This CDR3 comprises 15 residues. CDR1 LNHDA and CDR2 SQIVND come from the germline V gene (reference sequence).

CDR3 nucleotide sequence: TGTGCCAGCAGTCTGGGTAGGGGTAATCAGCCCCAGCATTTT. Protein sequence: CASSLGRGNQPQHF. The rearrangement uses TRBV11-2 and TRBJ1-5; the D gene is possibly TRBD1 (5 bases). Germline assignment: CDR1 SGHAT and CDR2 FQNNGV. Trimming left V 6 bases short and J 4 bases short, with 13 bases between. There are 14 residues in the CDR3. Combining the CDR3 with reference TRBV11-2 and TRBJ1-5 gives the whole variable domain EAGVAQSPRYKIIEKRQSVAFWCNPISGHATLYWYQQILGQGPKLLIQFQNNGVVDDSQLPKDRFSAERLKGVDSTLKIQPAKLEDSAVYLCASSLGRGNQPQHFGDGTRLSIL.

The chain couples TRBV28 to TRBJ2-3; 16 bases are a match to TRBD2. The CDR3 totals 17 residues. Germline-derived CDR1 and CDR2 are MDHEN and SYDVKM. V lost 5 bases, J lost 3 bases, and 5 bases stayed unmatched. CDR3 nucleotide sequence: TGTGCCAGCAGTAGAGGGACTAGCGGGAGGGCGACAGATACGCAGTATTTT. Its protein product is CASSRGTSGRATDTQYF.

This clone was recorded a few times. V and J are TRBV4-1 and TRBJ1-3; TRBD1 might be the D (6 bases). Trimming pared 0 bases from V and 15 bases from J, leaving 15 bases between. Germline assignment: CDR1 MGHRA and CDR2 YSYEKL. This CDR3 has 13 residues. CDR3 in DNA: TGCGCCAGCAGCCAAGAGCCGCTCCGGACAGCATATTTT. Translation: CASSQEPLRTAYF.

This clone has more than one count but fewer than ten. This likely came from a read error, as a far larger clone is one base away. This chain uses TRBV10-2 with TRBJ1-1; possibly TRBD1 for D (6 bases). V lost 7 bases and J 4 bases, leaving 22 bases between the germline ends. Germline CDR1 and CDR2: WSHSY and SAAADI. The CDR3 sequence is 16 residues long. In DNA form, the CDR3 reads TGCGCCAGCATTCTAAACGACGGGGGGCGAGGCACTGAAGCTTTCTTT. Translated: CASILNDGGRGTEAFF.

Of note for this clone: It differs at one base from a far larger clone, so likely a read error. This specimen includes other DNA sequences encoding the same CDR3. V is TRBV6-6 and J is TRBJ2-5, with D possibly TRBD1 on 6 matching bases. Trimming pared 3 bases from V and 3 bases from J, leaving 8 bases between. The CDR3 totals 13 residues. Germline V gene sequence: CDR1 MNHNY, CDR2 SVGAGI (reference sequence). The CDR3 sequence: CASSYAGEETQYF. The CDR3 DNA reads TGTGCCAGCAGTTATGCAGGGGAAGAGACCCAGTACTTC.

The V call is TRBV28, the J call TRBJ1-1; the D gene is possibly TRBD1 (5 bases). V was cut by 3 bases and J by 5 bases, with 16 bases left in between. The germline CDR1 and CDR2 sequences are MDHEN and SYDVKM. CDR3 size: 15 residues. The CDR3 DNA reads TGTGCCAGCAGTTTTGGTAGGGGCCGGGAGACTGAAGCTTTCTTT. This encodes CASSFGRGRETEAFF.

This chain joins TRBV7-8 and TRBJ2-2; D unclear. Germline values: CDR1 SGHVS, CDR2 FQNEAQ. CDR3 size: 12 residues. Trimming removed 3 bases from V and 8 bases from J, with 7 bases in between. DNA for the CDR3: TGTGCCAGCAGCTTTGTACCGGGGGAGCTGTTTTTT. This sequence encodes CASSFVPGELFF.

In DNA form, the CDR3 reads TGTGCCAGCTCACCTGGACTAGCGGGAGTAAGTTACGAGCAGTACTTC. Residues: CASSPGLAGVSYEQYF. The chain joins TRBV18 to TRBJ2-7, with TRBD2 matching 13 bases. The CDR3 consists of 16 residues. V shed 3 bases and J 4 bases; nucleotides not matched to a gene: 6. Germline V lookup: CDR1 KGHSH, CDR2 LQKENI.

This clone came up once. The V and J genes are TRBV18 and TRBJ2-5, with 7 nucleotides matching TRBD1. Germline V lookup: CDR1 KGHSH, CDR2 LQKENI. V lost 1 base to trimming and J lost 4 bases; unmatched junction nucleotides: 3. The CDR3 has 14 residues. The DNA for the CDR3 is TGTGCCAGCTCACCACAGACAGGGCTAGAGACCCAGTACTTC. Protein product: CASSPQTGLETQYF.

This clone was counted once. The J gene is TRBJ2-7, the V gene TRBV4-1, with a tentative D call TRBD1 (8 bases). V was cut by 0 bases and J by 4 bases, with 19 bases left in between. Germline V gives CDR1 MGHRA, CDR2 YSYEKL. The CDR3 is 17 residues long. CDR3 loop: CASSQDLSNRGGYEQYF. The CDR3 DNA is TGCGCCAGCAGCCAAGATCTTAGTAACAGGGGGGGATACGAGCAGTACTTC.

This clone was detected once. The chain recombines TRBV5-4 with TRBJ2-1, with 9 bases aligning to TRBD1. Per germline, CDR1 SGHNT and CDR2 YYREEE (reference sequence). V gave up 3 bases and J gave up 6 bases; unmatched junction bases: 7. CDR3 size: 15 residues. As DNA, the CDR3 is TGTGCCAGCAGCTCGGGGACAGGGTCGCTCAATGAGCAGTTCTTC. Translated: CASSSGTGSLNEQFF.

This clone has ten or more counts. This chain connects TRBV19 to TRBJ1-1, with unresolved D. The CDR3 contains 13 residues. The germline gives CDR1 LNHDA, CDR2 SQIVND (reference sequence). Trimming cost V 10 bases and J 1 base, with 13 bases left between them. CDR3 in amino acids: CATQDFPNTEAFF. The CDR3 DNA reads as TGTGCCACCCAGGACTTTCCGAACACTGAAGCTTTCTTT.

V is TRBV11-2 and J is TRBJ2-1, with D perhaps TRBD1 (5 bases). V shed 0 bases and J shed 11 bases, with 11 bases lying between them. CDR1 and CDR2 from the germline V gene are SGHAT and FQNNGV. The CDR3 loop spans 13 amino acids. The DNA for the CDR3 is TGTGCCAGCAGCTTAGATCCCGCAGGGAAGCAGTTCTTC. This translates into CASSLDPAGKQFF.

A remark on this clone: This likely came from a read error, as a far larger clone is one base away. The chain couples TRBV6-5 to TRBJ2-7, with a tentative D call TRBD2 (6 bases). Per the germline V gene, CDR1 is MNHEY and CDR2 is SVGAGI. This CDR3 comprises 16 residues. V was cut by 2 bases and J by 2 bases, with 16 bases left in between. The CDR3 region has the DNA TGTGCCAGCAGTTACGCACGGACTAACGGTACCTACGAGCAGTACTTC. It specifies CASSYARTNGTYEQYF.

This clone has only a few counts. V is TRBV5-1 and J is TRBJ2-7; D uncertain. The CDR3 consists of 15 residues. CDR1 is SGHRS, CDR2 YFSETQ, per germline. Trimming stripped 3 bases from V and 4 bases from J, with 17 bases between. The CDR3 here is CASSSNLDVGYEQYF. The CDR3 DNA reads TGCGCCAGCAGCTCCAACCTGGATGTGGGATACGAGCAGTACTTC. Looking up the rest from reference TRBV5-1 and TRBJ2-7 gives the full variable domain: KAGVTQTPRYLIKTRGQQVTLSCSPISGHRSVSWYQQTPGQGLQFLFEYFSETQRNKGNFPGRFSGRQFSNSRSEMNVSTLELGDSALYLCASSSNLDVGYEQYFGPGTRLTVT.

The table lists this clone with a few counts. This likely traces to a read error, being one base from a far larger clone. This chain joins TRBV20-1 and TRBJ1-1, with D tentatively TRBD1 (5 bases). Germline loops: CDR1 DFQATT, CDR2 SNEGSKA (reference sequence). The CDR3 covers 11 residues. V lost 4 bases, J lost 8 bases, and 11 bases lay in between. The DNA for the CDR3 is TGCAGTGCTAAGAGGGGTAACGAAGCTTTCTTT. It translates to CSAKRGNEAFF.

The rearrangement links TRBV6-4 to TRBJ2-7, with D uncertain. V was trimmed by 5 bases and J by 7 bases, leaving 6 bases between them. Germline lookup yields CDR1 MRHNA and CDR2 SNTAGT. The CDR3 covers 10 residues. The CDR3 protein is CASSKREQYF. The CDR3 DNA sequence: TGTGCCAGCAGTAAGAGGGAGCAGTACTTC.

A remark on this clone: It is likely a read error: a sequence one base away is far more abundant. The CDR3 loop reads CASSVGGYGNTIYF. In nucleotides, the CDR3 is TGTGCCAGCAGTGTAGGGGGCTATGGAAACACCATATATTTT. This chain joins TRBV25-1 and TRBJ1-3, with 7 bases identical to TRBD1. This CDR3 is built from 14 residues. Losses at the gene ends were 4 bases for V and 3 bases for J; bases not matched to a gene: 3. From germline, CDR1 is MGHDK and CDR2 SYGVNS. The full variable domain, completed using reference TRBV25-1 and TRBJ1-3, is EADIYQTPRYLVIGTGKKITLECSQTMGHDKMYWYQQDPGMELHLIHYSYGVNSTEKGDLSSESTVSRIRTEHFPLTLESARPSHTSQYLCASSVGGYGNTIYFGEGSWLTVV.

This chain uses TRBV9 with TRBJ2-6; D remains ambiguous. With 7 bases removed from V and 5 bases from J, the gap between germline ends came to 22 bases. There are 17 residues in the CDR3. The germline V gene encodes CDR1 SGDLS and CDR2 YYNGEE. Here the CDR3 reads CASESSYKQSRANVLTF. CDR3 nucleotides: TGTGCCAGCGAAAGTTCGTACAAACAAAGTCGGGCCAACGTCCTGACTTTC.